Listed here is a single T cell receptor beta chain. This clone was detected a few times. The specificity of this receptor is unknown. Per-base quality was not reported, and no clone a single base away is much larger than it. TRB sequencing was run on genomic DNA with either the immunoSEQ assay at survey resolution or the hsTCRB kit. The published analysis was carried out like this. The immunoSEQ software was used for initial read processing, and the LymphoSeq R package was used for repertoire analyses. Clonality was computed as 1 minus normalized Shannon entropy; Gini coefficient was also calculated for each TRB dataset. To infer phenotypes in unsorted samples, TRB sequences from sorted subsets of the recipient or donor were mapped onto the unsorted samples of the same recipient. The source is immuneACCESS, and TCRdb retained only in-frame sequences with V and J called. Part of the clones is not carried over; for the studies checked, unresolved V genes explain less than half of this, and the remainder is unexplained. That table is the source of V, J and clone size, and D and trimming were worked out from the DNA. Recorded for this sample are approximately 20,000 clones; about nine tenths of them occurred a single time. The top ten clonotypes cover roughly 6.6% of the sample.

What this sample's treatment or condition label stands for: high-dose cyclophosphamide on days +3 and +4 as single-agent GVHD prophylaxis. Patients in the PTCy group got busulfan and fludarabine conditioning, a marrow graft from a related or unrelated donor, and cyclophosphamide on days +3 and +4. The PTCy-treated patients were enrolled in a prospective multi-institutional clinical trial. Peripheral blood and bone marrow mononuclear cells were isolated by Ficoll-Hypaque density centrifugation and were cryopreserved. The data were obtained in a study of T cells after posttransplantation cyclophosphamide (dated by TCRdb to the mid-2010s). General notes on the study: Using TRB sequencing, the study followed how the T cell repertoire reconstituted after myeloablative bone marrow transplantation in which posttransplantation cyclophosphamide served as GVHD prophylaxis. Public TRB sequences were checked against a database of over 3,000 sequences associated with responses to pathogens, tumor antigens, self-antigens and alloantigens. TRA and TRB clonality were tightly correlated in 10 or so samples, so subsequent TCR analyses focused on TRB only. Antigen receptor sequencing covered samples from a few dozen PTCy-treated patients and around 15 of their related bone marrow donors. TRB sequencing was performed on blood from all 35 or so PTCy patients with 1-year posttransplant specimens. Up to 3 additional blood samples from 2 to 5.2 years after transplant were also TRB-sequenced in 3 patients, as was pretransplant blood from a handful of patients.

Overall study results and their limits: The TRB repertoires of T cells infiltrating skin or GI tract showed only limited overlap with the TRB repertoires of T cells in blood. Across some 45 patients, TRB clonality was highly associated with recipient CMV seropositivity and CMV reactivation, and PTCy diversity was similar to diversity in CNI/methotrexate controls. Donor-recipient similarity was low at 1-2 months but rose over the first year, and later blood repertoires were often dominated by donor CD8+ memory clones.

The receptor was derived from a female patient in her 40s who received an allogeneic stem cell transplant from a related donor, was CMV-positive, and had no GVHD. In patients who had a transplant, some T cells may come from the graft donor. The specimen was PBMCs, collected after allogeneic stem cell transplant with posttransplant cyclophosphamide.

The DNA sequence is as follows: TGCGCCAGCAGCTCTACAGGTCCTACTATGAACACTGAAGCTTTCTTT. It encodes CASSSTGPTMNTEAFF. The chain is assembled from TRBV5-1 and TRBJ1-1, and possibly TRBD1, on 5 matching bases. CDR1 is given as SGHRS and CDR2 as YFSETQ, both from the germline V gene. V gives up 3 bases and J gives up 0 bases, and the segment between their germline ends measures 15 bases. Its CDR3 holds 16 amino acids, cysteine through phenylalanine. The read is trimmed to its CDR3 DNA, 48 bases read in frame from base 1.